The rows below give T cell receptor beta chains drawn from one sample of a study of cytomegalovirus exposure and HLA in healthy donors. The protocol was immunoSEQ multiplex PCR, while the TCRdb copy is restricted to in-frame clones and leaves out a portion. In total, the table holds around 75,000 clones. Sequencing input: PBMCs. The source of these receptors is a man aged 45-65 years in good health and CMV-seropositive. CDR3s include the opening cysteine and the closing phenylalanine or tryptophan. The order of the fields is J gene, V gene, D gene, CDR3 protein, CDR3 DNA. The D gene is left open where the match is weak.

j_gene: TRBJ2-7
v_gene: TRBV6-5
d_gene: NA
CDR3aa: CASSSTYGQYF
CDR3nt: TGTGCCAGCAGTTCCACCTACGGGCAGTACTTC

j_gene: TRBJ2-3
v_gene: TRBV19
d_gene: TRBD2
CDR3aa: CASSFGAGATDTQYF
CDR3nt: TGTGCCAGTAGTTTCGGAGCGGGGGCCACAGATACGCAGTATTTT

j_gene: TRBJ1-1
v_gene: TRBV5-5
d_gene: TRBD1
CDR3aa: CASSWTGEAVRAFF
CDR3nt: TGTGCCAGCAGCTGGACAGGGGAAGCGGTGCGCGCTTTCTTT

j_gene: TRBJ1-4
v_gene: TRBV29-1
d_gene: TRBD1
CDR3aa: CSVEIQGLNEKLFF
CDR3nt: TGCAGCGTCGAGATACAGGGGTTAAATGAAAAACTGTTTTTT

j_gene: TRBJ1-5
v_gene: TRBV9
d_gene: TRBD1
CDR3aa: CASSAGTANQPQHF
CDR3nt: TGTGCCAGCAGCGCCGGGACAGCGAATCAGCCCCAGCATTTT

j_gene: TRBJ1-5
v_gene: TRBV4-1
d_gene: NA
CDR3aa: CASSQRGDQPQHF
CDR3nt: TGCGCCAGCAGCCAACGGGGAGATCAGCCCCAGCATTTT

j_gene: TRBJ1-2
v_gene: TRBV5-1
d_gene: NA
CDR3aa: CASSLEGGARDYGYTF
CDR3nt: TGCGCCAGCAGCTTGGAGGGGGGGGCGCGTGACTATGGCTACACCTTC

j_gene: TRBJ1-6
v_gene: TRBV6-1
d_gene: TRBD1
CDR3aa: CASTTGGSYNSPLHF
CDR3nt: TGTGCCAGCACTACAGGGGGCTCCTATAATTCACCCCTCCACTTT

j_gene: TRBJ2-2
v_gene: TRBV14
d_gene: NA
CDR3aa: CASSQDPRQGGTGELFF
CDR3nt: TGTGCCAGCAGCCAAGATCCCCGGCAGGGGGGCACCGGGGAGCTGTTTTTT

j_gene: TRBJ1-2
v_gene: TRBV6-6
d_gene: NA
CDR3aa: CASSYGEVYTF
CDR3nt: TGTGCCAGCAGTTACGGGGAGGTCTACACCTTC

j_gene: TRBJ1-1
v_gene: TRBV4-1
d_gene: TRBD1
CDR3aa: CASSQGASGQGARMNTEAFF
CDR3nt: TGCGCCAGCAGCCAAGGGGCCTCCGGACAGGGGGCACGTATGAACACTGAAGCTTTCTTT

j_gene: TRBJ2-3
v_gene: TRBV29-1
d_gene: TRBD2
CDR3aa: CGGERGTDTQYF
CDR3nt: TGCGGGGGGGAGCGGGGAACAGATACGCAGTATTTT

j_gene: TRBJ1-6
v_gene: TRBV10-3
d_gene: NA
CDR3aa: CAISDLQGSYNSPLHF
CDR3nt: TGTGCCATCAGTGACCTCCAGGGGTCCTATAATTCACCCCTCCACTTT

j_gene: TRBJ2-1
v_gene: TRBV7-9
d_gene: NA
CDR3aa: CASLGQGPDNEQFF
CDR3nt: TGTGCCAGCTTGGGGCAGGGCCCCGACAATGAGCAGTTCTTC

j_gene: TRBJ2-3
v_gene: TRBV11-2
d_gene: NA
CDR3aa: CASSFGQGTDTQYF
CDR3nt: TGTGCCAGCAGCTTTGGGCAGGGCACAGATACGCAGTATTTT

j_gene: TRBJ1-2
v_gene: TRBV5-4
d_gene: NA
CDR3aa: CASSLGGVDYGYTF
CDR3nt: TGTGCCAGCAGCTTGGGGGGGGTGGACTATGGCTACACCTTC

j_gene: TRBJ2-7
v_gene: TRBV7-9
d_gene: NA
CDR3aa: CASSPRDGPYEQYF
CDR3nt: TGTGCCAGCAGCCCCCGAGATGGGCCCTACGAGCAGTACTTC

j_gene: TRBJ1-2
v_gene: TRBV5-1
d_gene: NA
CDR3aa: CASSLVPRDGYTF
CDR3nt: TGCGCCAGCAGCTTGGTCCCCAGGGATGGCTACACCTTC

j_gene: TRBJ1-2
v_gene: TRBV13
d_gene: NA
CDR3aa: CASSLSLRGYTF
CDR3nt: TGTGCCAGCAGCTTAAGTCTGAGAGGCTACACCTTC

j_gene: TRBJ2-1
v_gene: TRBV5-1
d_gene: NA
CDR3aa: CASSSPTGSIDNEQFF
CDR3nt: TGCGCCAGCAGCTCCCCCACAGGGTCGATAGACAATGAGCAGTTCTTC

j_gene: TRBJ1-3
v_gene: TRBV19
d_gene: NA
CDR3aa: CASSREKRRNTIYF
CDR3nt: TGTGCCAGTAGTAGGGAGAAACGAAGAAACACCATATATTTT

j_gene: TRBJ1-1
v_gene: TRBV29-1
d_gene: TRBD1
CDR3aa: CSVFRQGRKAFF
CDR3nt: TGCAGCGTTTTTCGACAGGGGAGGAAAGCTTTCTTT

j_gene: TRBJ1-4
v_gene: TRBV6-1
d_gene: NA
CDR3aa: CASSEGSRGEKLFF
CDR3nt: TGTGCCAGCAGTGAAGGGTCTAGAGGTGAAAAACTGTTTTTT

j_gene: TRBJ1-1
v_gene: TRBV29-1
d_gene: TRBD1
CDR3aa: CSVLGTGNTEAFF
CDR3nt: TGCAGCGTTCTGGGGACAGGAAACACTGAAGCTTTCTTT

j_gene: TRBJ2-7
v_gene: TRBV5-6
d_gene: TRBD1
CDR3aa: CASTWGTGQPGEQYF
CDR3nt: TGTGCCAGCACCTGGGGAACGGGACAGCCGGGAGAGCAGTACTTC

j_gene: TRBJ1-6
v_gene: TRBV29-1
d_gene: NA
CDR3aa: CSVSTGIGNSPLHF
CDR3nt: TGCAGCGTTTCTACAGGGATAGGGAATTCACCCCTCCACTTT

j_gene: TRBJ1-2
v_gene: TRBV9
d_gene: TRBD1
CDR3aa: CASSVGRDRGNYGYTF
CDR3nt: TGTGCCAGCAGCGTAGGGAGGGACAGGGGTAACTATGGCTACACCTTC

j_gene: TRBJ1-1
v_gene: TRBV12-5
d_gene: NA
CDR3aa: CASPGHLNTEAFF
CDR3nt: TGTGCTAGCCCGGGACACCTGAACACTGAAGCTTTCTTT

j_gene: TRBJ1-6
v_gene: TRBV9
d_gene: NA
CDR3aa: CASSVDPDDSPLHF
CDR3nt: TGTGCCAGCAGCGTAGACCCAGATGATTCACCCCTCCACTTT

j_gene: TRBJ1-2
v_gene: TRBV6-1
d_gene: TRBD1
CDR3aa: CASSEGQGVYYGYTF
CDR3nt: TGTGCCAGCAGTGAAGGACAGGGGGTTTACTATGGCTACACCTTC

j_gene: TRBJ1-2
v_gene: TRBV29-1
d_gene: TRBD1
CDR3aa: CSVLAGGGYGYTF
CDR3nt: TGCAGCGTCTTAGCAGGGGGCGGGTATGGCTACACCTTC

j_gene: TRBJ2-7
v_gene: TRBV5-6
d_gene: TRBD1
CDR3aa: CASSRPSDRGHEQYF
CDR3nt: TGTGCCAGCAGCCGACCAAGCGACAGGGGGCACGAGCAGTACTTC

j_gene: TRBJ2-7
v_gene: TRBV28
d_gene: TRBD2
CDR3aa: CASSLGTSGRNSYEQYF
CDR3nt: TGTGCCAGCAGTTTAGGGACTAGCGGGAGGAACTCCTACGAGCAGTACTTC

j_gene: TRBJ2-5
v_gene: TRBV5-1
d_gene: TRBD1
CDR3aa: CASSYGQGETQYF
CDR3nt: TGCGCCAGCAGCTATGGACAGGGGGAGACCCAGTACTTC

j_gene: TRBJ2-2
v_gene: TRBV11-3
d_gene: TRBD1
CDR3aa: CASSLGVQGVTGELFF
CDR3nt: TGTGCCAGCAGCTTAGGAGTACAGGGGGTCACCGGGGAGCTGTTTTTT

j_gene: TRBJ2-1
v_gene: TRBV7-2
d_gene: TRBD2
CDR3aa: CASSLALAGAGEQFF
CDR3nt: TGTGCCAGCAGCTTAGCGCTAGCGGGGGCGGGGGAGCAGTTCTTC

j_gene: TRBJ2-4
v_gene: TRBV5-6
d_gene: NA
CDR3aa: CASSRSGRVNIQYF
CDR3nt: TGTGCCAGCAGCCGATCGGGCAGGGTAAACATTCAGTACTTC

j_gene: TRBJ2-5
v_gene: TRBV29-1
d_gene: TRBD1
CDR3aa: CSVADTTGIGETQYF
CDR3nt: TGCAGCGTCGCGGACACGACAGGGATCGGGGAGACCCAGTACTTC

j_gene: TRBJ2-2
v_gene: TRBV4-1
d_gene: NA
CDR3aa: CASSQEGANTGELFF
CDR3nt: TGCGCCAGCAGCCAAGAAGGGGCGAACACCGGGGAGCTGTTTTTT

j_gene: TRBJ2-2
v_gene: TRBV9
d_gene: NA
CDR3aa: CASSFSENTGELFF
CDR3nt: TGTGCCAGCAGCTTTAGCGAGAACACCGGGGAGCTGTTTTTT